The 20 T cell receptor beta chains listed next were all sequenced from one sample in a study of shared clonotypes between healthy human individuals. Repertoires were generated with immunoSEQ multiplex PCR, while TCRdb's copy carries only in-frame clones and drops some. The sample lists approximately 2,300,000 clones, roughly 92% seen once, with about 0.36% in the top ten. Input material: naive CD4+ T cells from PBMCs. Subset defined: CD45RA+ positively selected. These receptors were obtained from a man in his late teens or twenties in good health. Some clones in this sample may be carry-over from other donors' samples.

The gene calls are TRBV6-1 and TRBJ2-7; the D is unclear. V dropped 2 bases and J dropped 6 bases, with 11 bases sitting between them. CDR1 and CDR2 from the germline V gene are MNHNS and SASEGT. The CDR3 totals 13 residues. The CDR3 region has the DNA TGTGCCAGCAGTGAATATCCGGGCTTCGAGCAGTACTTC. It is translated as CASSEYPGFEQYF.

V usage is TRBV30 and J usage is TRBJ1-1; TRBD1 aligns across 7 bases. The germline V gene encodes CDR1 GTSNPN and CDR2 SVGIG (reference sequence). The trim removed 1 base at V and 5 bases at J, leaving 7 bases unmatched. The CDR3 spans 14 residues. The CDR3 reads CAWSDGTERTEAFF. In nucleotides, the CDR3 is TGTGCCTGGAGTGACGGGACAGAAAGGACTGAAGCTTTCTTT.

The chain recombines TRBV28 with TRBJ1-2; D perhaps matches TRBD1 (5 bases). This CDR3 is built from 12 residues. Germline CDR1 MDHEN, CDR2 SYDVKM. Trimming pared 5 bases from V and 8 bases from J, leaving 12 bases between. The CDR3 DNA sequence: TGTGCCAGCAGTGATCGGACACGCGGCTACACCTTC. Protein product: CASSDRTRGYTF.

This clone appeared once. V usage is TRBV19 and J usage is TRBJ2-2; 7 nucleotides agree with TRBD1. The CDR3 is 15 residues long. The J segment lost 6 bases and the V segment lost 3 bases, leaving 7 bases of the junction unmatched. CDR1 is LNHDA, CDR2 SQIVND, per germline (reference sequence). For the CDR3, the DNA is TGTGCCAGTAGTATGACCCGACAGGGTGCCGGGGAGCTGTTTTTT. Encoded protein: CASSMTRQGAGELFF.

The chain links TRBV28 to TRBJ2-7; no clear D. Germline V gene sequence: CDR1 MDHEN, CDR2 SYDVKM. There are 14 residues in the CDR3. Trimming took off 3 bases at V and 3 bases at J, with 12 bases between the two ends. The CDR3 is CASSLAVTLYEQYF. CDR3 sequence (DNA): TGTGCCAGCAGTTTGGCGGTGACGCTCTACGAGCAGTACTTC.

The rearrangement links TRBV19 to TRBJ1-5, with a tentative D call TRBD1 (5 bases). This CDR3 contains 13 residues. V lost 3 bases to trimming and J lost 6 bases, with 9 bases between them. Germline values: CDR1 LNHDA, CDR2 SQIVND (reference sequence). CDR3 in amino acids: CASSMEGLQPQHF. CDR3 DNA: TGTGCCAGTAGTATGGAGGGGCTTCAGCCCCAGCATTTT.

This clone was recorded once. The chain is built from TRBV5-1 and TRBJ2-7; D might be TRBD1 (6 bases). Per germline, CDR1 SGHRS and CDR2 YFSETQ. Trimming took 0 bases from V and 7 from J, leaving 20 bases between them. This CDR3 contains 16 residues. CDR3 in DNA: TGCGCCAGCAGCTTGGCTGACCTACAGGGAGCCCAAGAGCAGTACTTC. Translation: CASSLADLQGAQEQYF.

V and J are TRBV19 and TRBJ2-2; perhaps TRBD1 as D (6 bases). CDR3 length equals 14 residues. Germline-derived CDR1 and CDR2 are LNHDA and SQIVND (reference sequence). The V end lost 6 bases, the J end lost 7 bases, and 15 bases lay between the germline ends. CDR3 region: CASRTNRAVGELFF. The CDR3 region has the DNA TGTGCCAGTAGGACGAACAGGGCGGTCGGGGAGCTGTTTTTT. The complete variable domain, with remaining parts taken from reference TRBV19 and TRBJ2-2, reads DGGITQSPKYLFRKEGQNVTLSCEQNLNHDAMYWYRQDPGQGLRLIYYSQIVNDFQKGDIAEGYSVSREKKESFPLTVTSAQKNPTAFYLCASRTNRAVGELFFGEGSRLTVL.

The chain has TRBV6-1 and TRBJ2-3; D uncertain. This CDR3 spans 13 amino acids. Deletions cut 6 bases from V and 2 bases from J, with 9 bases between. Germline V gene lookup returns CDR1 MNHNS and CDR2 SASEGT. CDR3 sequence reads: CASRRFVTDTQYF. DNA for the CDR3: TGTGCCAGCAGAAGGTTCGTCACAGATACGCAGTATTTT.

This rearrangement joins TRBV7-9 to TRBJ2-7; tentative D call: TRBD1 (5 bases). The CDR3 runs to 16 residues. V was cut by 1 base and J by 3 bases, with 16 bases left in between. Germline V gives CDR1 SEHNR, CDR2 FQNEAQ (reference sequence). The CDR3 DNA sequence: TGTGCCAGCAGCTTAGGGTGGGGCGGAATCTTCTACGAGCAGTACTTC. It specifies CASSLGWGGIFYEQYF.

This CDR3 reads CASSPPGLAGGGNEQFF. The CDR3 nucleotides read TGTGCCAGCAGCCCCCCGGGACTAGCGGGAGGAGGCAATGAGCAGTTCTTC. The chain joins TRBV5-4 to TRBJ2-1, with TRBD2 matching over 15 bases. Germline assignment: CDR1 SGHNT and CDR2 YYREEE (reference sequence). This CDR3 region has 17 residues. V shed 4 bases, J shed 6 bases, and the junction held 8 bases outside the gene matches.

The rearrangement links TRBV27 to TRBJ2-7, with D perhaps matching TRBD1 or TRBD2 (5 bases each). This CDR3 contains 14 residues. CDR1 is MNHEY, CDR2 SMNVEV, per germline (reference sequence). The V and J ends lost 6 bases and 2 bases respectively, with 14 bases between them. Here the CDR3 reads CASSRSGPPYEQYF. In nucleotides, the CDR3 is TGTGCCAGCAGCCGGTCGGGGCCACCCTACGAGCAGTACTTC.

This chain uses TRBV5-4 with TRBJ2-7; D call uncertain. The ends were cut back, 1 base at V and 2 bases at J, with 4 bases in the middle. CDR1 and CDR2 (germline): SGHNT, YYREEE (reference sequence). The CDR3 has 12 residues. In DNA form, the CDR3 reads TGTGCCAGCAGCTTGCCGCCCTACGAGCAGTACTTC. Amino acid sequence: CASSLPPYEQYF.

The gene calls are TRBV2 and TRBJ2-5; D uncertain. V was pared by 5 bases and J by 5 bases, with 6 bases between. The CDR3 contains 11 residues. Per the germline V gene, CDR1 is SNHLY and CDR2 is FYNNEI. The CDR3 DNA is TGTGCCAGCAGTCGTATGGAGACCCAGTACTTC. Protein sequence: CASSRMETQYF.

This clone has just one count. The chain employs TRBV7-8 and TRBJ1-5; the D is unclear. The germline CDR1 and CDR2 sequences are SGHVS and FQNEAQ. There are 16 residues in the CDR3. V was trimmed by 0 bases and J by 6 bases, leaving 15 bases between them. The CDR3, as DNA: TGTGCCAGCAGCTTAGCGCGGGTGAGGTGGACTCAGCCCCAGCATTTT. The encoded protein is CASSLARVRWTQPQHF.

V and J are TRBV19 and TRBJ1-5, with a weak D call TRBD1 (6 bases). Deletions cut 5 bases from V and 7 bases from J, with 24 bases between. Germline CDR1 and CDR2: LNHDA and SQIVND (reference sequence). This CDR3 region has 17 residues. The CDR3: CASSSRRGQLGQQPQHF. The CDR3 DNA reads as TGTGCCAGTAGTTCCCGAAGGGGACAACTGGGGCAACAGCCCCAGCATTTT. The full variable domain, in which reference TRBV19 and TRBJ1-5 provide the parts outside the CDR3, is DGGITQSPKYLFRKEGQNVTLSCEQNLNHDAMYWYRQDPGQGLRLIYYSQIVNDFQKGDIAEGYSVSREKKESFPLTVTSAQKNPTAFYLCASSSRRGQLGQQPQHFGDGTRLSIL.

This clone was counted a single time. The chain uses TRBV28 and TRBJ2-5, with TRBD1 identical over 10 bases. Trimming at V came to 3 bases and at J to 6 bases, leaving 10 bases not matched to a gene. This CDR3 is built from 16 residues. Germline V gene sequence: CDR1 MDHEN, CDR2 SYDVKM. The DNA for the CDR3 is TGTGCCAGCAGTTTCCGGCCAGGACAGGGGGAACAGACCCAGTACTTC. Encoded protein: CASSFRPGQGEQTQYF.

For this clone: This specimen includes other DNA sequences encoding the same CDR3. The rearrangement uses TRBV28 and TRBJ2-1; the match to TRBD2 covers 11 bases. In germline, CDR1 is MDHEN, CDR2 SYDVKM. The CDR3 totals 15 residues. V shed 5 bases, J shed 4 bases, and the junction held 4 bases outside the gene matches. The CDR3, as DNA: TGTGCCAGCAGTCCCGCTAGCGGGAGGTACAATGAGCAGTTCTTC. Protein sequence: CASSPASGRYNEQFF.

The V call is TRBV27, the J call TRBJ2-5; 9 nucleotides align to TRBD2. Germline V gives CDR1 MNHEY, CDR2 SMNVEV (reference sequence). The V segment lost 3 bases and the J segment 4 bases; nucleotides outside the gene matches: 9. This CDR3 contains 16 residues. This chain's CDR3 is CASSFDWREGRETQYF. CDR3 in DNA: TGTGCCAGCAGTTTTGATTGGCGGGAGGGCCGAGAGACCCAGTACTTC.

Comment on this clone: In the same sample, other DNA sequences code for this CDR3. V gene TRBV7-2 combines with J gene TRBJ1-3, with a possible D match to TRBD1 (5 bases). Germline assignment: CDR1 SGHTA and CDR2 FQGNSA. V was cut by 5 bases and J by 1 base, with 9 bases left in between. The CDR3 sequence is 14 residues long. CDR3 sequence (DNA): TGTGCCAGCAGCCTGGGGGTATCTGGAAACACCATATATTTT. It is translated as CASSLGVSGNTIYF. The full variable domain, its missing parts supplied by reference TRBV7-2 and TRBJ1-3, is GAGVSQSPSNKVTEKGKDVELRCDPISGHTALYWYRQSLGQGLEFLIYFQGNSAPDKSGLPSDRFSAERTGGSVSTLTIQRTQQEDSAVYLCASSLGVSGNTIYFGEGSWLTVV.